This TCR beta chain came from a study of blood T cell repertoires in COVID-19. Study at large: Researchers got acute and convalescent COVID-19 samples from the United States, Italy and Spain. Sample material is recorded as cDNA or gDNA derived from T cells, B-cell-depleted T cells, or PBMCs.

CDR3 size: 15 residues. The germline V and J ends were trimmed by 4 bases and 5 bases, with 17 bases remaining between them. Germline CDR1 reads MGHDK; CDR2 reads SYGVNS. How the authors handled the data: Estimation of nucleated cell counts was performed using reference gene primer amplification. Here immunoSEQ multiplex PCR was the method, and the copy in TCRdb shows in-frame clones only, minus some. V, J and clone size reflect that table, while D and trimming were determined from the DNA. The sample shows 300,000 to 450,000 clones, around 87% of them seen only once. Sequenced material: peripheral blood. The sequence came from a human donor in a cohort sampled during active COVID-19. The rearrangement uses TRBV25-1 and TRBJ2-5; D is possibly TRBD1 (5 bases). The CDR3 DNA sequence: TGTGCCAGCAGTGCTGGCTTAGGGGCGGCGGAGACCCAGTACTTC. Amino acids: CASSAGLGAAETQYF.